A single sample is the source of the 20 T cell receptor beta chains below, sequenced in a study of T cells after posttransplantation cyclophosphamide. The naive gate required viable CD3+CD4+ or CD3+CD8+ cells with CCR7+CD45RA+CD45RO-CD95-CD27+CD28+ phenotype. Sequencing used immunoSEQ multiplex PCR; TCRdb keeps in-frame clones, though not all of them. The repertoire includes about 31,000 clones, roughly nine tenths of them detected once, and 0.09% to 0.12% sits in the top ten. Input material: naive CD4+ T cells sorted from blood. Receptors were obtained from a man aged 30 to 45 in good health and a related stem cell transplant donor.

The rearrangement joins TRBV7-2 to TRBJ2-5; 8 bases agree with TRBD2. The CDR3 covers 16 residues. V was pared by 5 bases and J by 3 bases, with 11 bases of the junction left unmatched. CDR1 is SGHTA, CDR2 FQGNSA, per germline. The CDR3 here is CASSPSGAGGEETQYF. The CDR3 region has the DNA TGTGCCAGCAGCCCGTCGGGGGCGGGGGGCGAAGAGACCCAGTACTTC. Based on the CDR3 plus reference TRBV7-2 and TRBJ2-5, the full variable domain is GAGVSQSPSNKVTEKGKDVELRCDPISGHTALYWYRQSLGQGLEFLIYFQGNSAPDKSGLPSDRFSAERTGGSVSTLTIQRTQQEDSAVYLCASSPSGAGGEETQYFGPGTRLLVL.

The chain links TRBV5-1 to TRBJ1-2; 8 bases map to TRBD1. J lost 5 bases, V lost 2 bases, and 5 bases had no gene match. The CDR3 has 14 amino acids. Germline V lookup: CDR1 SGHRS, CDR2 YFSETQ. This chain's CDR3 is CASSLQGVEYGYTF. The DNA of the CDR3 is TGCGCCAGCAGCTTACAGGGGGTAGAGTATGGCTACACCTTC.

CDR3 loop: CASSSGLVDAEQYF. Written as DNA, the CDR3 is TGTGCCAGCAGCTCTGGACTAGTTGACGCCGAGCAGTACTTC. The chain joins TRBV5-6 to TRBJ2-7; the match to TRBD2 covers 7 bases. J lost 6 bases, V lost 3 bases, and 9 bases had no gene match. The germline CDR1 and CDR2 sequences are SGHDT and YYEEEE. The CDR3 has 14 amino acids.

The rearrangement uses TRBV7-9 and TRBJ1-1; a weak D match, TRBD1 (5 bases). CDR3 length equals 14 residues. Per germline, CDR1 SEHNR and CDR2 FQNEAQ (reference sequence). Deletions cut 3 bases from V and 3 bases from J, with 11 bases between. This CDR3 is CASSFSRGDTEAFF. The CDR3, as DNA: TGTGCCAGCAGCTTCTCACGGGGGGACACTGAAGCTTTCTTT.

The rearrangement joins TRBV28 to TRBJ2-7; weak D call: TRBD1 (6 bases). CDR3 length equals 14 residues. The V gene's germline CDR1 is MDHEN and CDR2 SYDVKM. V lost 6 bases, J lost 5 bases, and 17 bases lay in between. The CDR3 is CASSRRTVNHEQYF. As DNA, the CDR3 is TGTGCCAGCAGCCGGCGGACAGTCAACCACGAGCAGTACTTC.

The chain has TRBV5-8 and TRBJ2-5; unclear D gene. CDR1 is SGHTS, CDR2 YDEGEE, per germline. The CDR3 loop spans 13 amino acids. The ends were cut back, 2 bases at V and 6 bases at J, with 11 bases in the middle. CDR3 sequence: CASSFRQSQTQYF. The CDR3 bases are TGTGCCAGCAGCTTCAGGCAGTCCCAGACCCAGTACTTC.

The CDR3 region has the DNA TGTGCCAGCAGCCTGGGTAGCGGGGGGGCCTACAATGAGCAGTTCTTC. Translation: CASSLGSGGAYNEQFF. The rearrangement links TRBV7-2 to TRBJ2-1; TRBD2 matches 11 bases. Trimming removed 5 bases from V and 2 bases from J; junction bases left unmatched: 5. This CDR3 region has 16 residues. The germline gives CDR1 SGHTA, CDR2 FQGNSA. The variable domain in full, with the rest retrieved from reference TRBV7-2 and TRBJ2-1, is GAGVSQSPSNKVTEKGKDVELRCDPISGHTALYWYRQSLGQGLEFLIYFQGNSAPDKSGLPSDRFSAERTGGSVSTLTIQRTQQEDSAVYLCASSLGSGGAYNEQFFGPGTRLTVL.

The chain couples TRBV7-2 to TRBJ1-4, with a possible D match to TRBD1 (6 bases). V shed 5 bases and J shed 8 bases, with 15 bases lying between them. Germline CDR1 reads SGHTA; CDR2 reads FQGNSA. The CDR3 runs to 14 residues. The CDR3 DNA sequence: TGTGCCAGCAGCCCTTCGGGGGGCCCCGAAAAACTGTTTTTT. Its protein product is CASSPSGGPEKLFF.

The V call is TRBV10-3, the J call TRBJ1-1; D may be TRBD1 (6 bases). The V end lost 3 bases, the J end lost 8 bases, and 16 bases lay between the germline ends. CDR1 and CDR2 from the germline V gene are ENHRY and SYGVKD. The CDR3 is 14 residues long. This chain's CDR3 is CAISEGPGVREAFF. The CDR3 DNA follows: TGTGCCATCAGTGAAGGACCAGGGGTGAGAGAAGCTTTCTTT.

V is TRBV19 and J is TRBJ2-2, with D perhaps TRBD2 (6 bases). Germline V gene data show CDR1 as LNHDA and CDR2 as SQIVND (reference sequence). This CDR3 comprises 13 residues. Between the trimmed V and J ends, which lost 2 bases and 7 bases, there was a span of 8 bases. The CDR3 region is CASSIRGLGELFF. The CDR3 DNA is TGTGCCAGTAGTATACGGGGACTCGGGGAGCTGTTTTTT.

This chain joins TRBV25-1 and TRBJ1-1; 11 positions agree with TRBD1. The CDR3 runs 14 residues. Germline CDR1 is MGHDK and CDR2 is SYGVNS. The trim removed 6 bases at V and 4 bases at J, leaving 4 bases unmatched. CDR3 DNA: TGTGCCAGCAGGAGGACAGGGGGCTCCACTGAAGCTTTCTTT. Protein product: CASRRTGGSTEAFF. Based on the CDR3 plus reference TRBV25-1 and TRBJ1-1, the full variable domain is EADIYQTPRYLVIGTGKKITLECSQTMGHDKMYWYQQDPGMELHLIHYSYGVNSTEKGDLSSESTVSRIRTEHFPLTLESARPSHTSQYLCASRRTGGSTEAFFGQGTRLTVV.

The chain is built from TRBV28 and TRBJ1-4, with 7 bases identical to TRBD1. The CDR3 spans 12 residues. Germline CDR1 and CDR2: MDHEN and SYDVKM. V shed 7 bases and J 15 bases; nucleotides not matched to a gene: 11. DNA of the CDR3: TGTGCCAGCAAATTGGGGACAGCTAAAATGTTTTTT. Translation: CASKLGTAKMFF.

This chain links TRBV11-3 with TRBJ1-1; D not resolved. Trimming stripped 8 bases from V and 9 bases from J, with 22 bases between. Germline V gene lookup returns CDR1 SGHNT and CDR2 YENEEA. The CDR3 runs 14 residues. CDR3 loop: CASGRRGKEEKAFF. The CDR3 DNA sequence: TGTGCCAGCGGCAGGCGAGGGAAGGAGGAAAAAGCTTTCTTT.

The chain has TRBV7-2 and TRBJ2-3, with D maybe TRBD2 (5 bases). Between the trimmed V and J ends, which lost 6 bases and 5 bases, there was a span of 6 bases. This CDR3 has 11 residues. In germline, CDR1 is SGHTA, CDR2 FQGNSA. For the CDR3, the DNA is TGTGCCAGCAGAGGAGGAGATACGCAGTATTTT. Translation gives CASRGGDTQYF. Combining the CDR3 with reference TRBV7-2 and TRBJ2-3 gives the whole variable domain GAGVSQSPSNKVTEKGKDVELRCDPISGHTALYWYRQSLGQGLEFLIYFQGNSAPDKSGLPSDRFSAERTGGSVSTLTIQRTQQEDSAVYLCASRGGDTQYFGPGTRLTVL.

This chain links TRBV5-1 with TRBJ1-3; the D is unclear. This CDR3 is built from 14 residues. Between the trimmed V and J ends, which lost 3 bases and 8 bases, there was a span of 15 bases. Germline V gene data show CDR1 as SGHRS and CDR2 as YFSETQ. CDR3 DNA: TGCGCCAGCAGCTGGCGGCCTCTGGAAGACACCATATATTTT. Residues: CASSWRPLEDTIYF.

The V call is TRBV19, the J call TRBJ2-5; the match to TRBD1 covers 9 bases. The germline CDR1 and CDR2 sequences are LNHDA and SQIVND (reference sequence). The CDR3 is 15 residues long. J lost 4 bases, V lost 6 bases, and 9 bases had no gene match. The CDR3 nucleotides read TGTGCCAGTAGACACGGGACAGGGTTAAGAGAGACCCAGTACTTC. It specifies CASRHGTGLRETQYF.

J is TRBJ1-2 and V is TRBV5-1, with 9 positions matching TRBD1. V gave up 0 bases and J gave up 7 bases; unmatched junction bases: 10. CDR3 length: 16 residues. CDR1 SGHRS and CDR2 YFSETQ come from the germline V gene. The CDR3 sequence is CASSLGAGTGLSGYTF. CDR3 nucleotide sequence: TGCGCCAGCAGCTTGGGGGCCGGGACAGGGCTTAGTGGCTACACCTTC.

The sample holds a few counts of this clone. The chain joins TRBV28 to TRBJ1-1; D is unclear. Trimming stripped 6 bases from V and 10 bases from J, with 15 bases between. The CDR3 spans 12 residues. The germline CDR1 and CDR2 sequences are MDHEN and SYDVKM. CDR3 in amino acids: CASSPGQVRAFF. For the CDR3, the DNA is TGTGCCAGCAGCCCCGGCCAGGTTCGAGCTTTCTTT.

Here the CDR3 reads CASSEDRLAGGSYEQYF. The CDR3 nucleotides read TGTGCCAGCAGCGAGGATCGACTAGCGGGGGGATCCTACGAGCAGTACTTC. The chain recombines TRBV4-2 with TRBJ2-7; 13 positions agree with TRBD2. J was trimmed by 1 base and V by 5 bases; bases with no gene match: 8. Germline V gives CDR1 LGHNA, CDR2 YNFKEQ. The CDR3 has 17 residues.

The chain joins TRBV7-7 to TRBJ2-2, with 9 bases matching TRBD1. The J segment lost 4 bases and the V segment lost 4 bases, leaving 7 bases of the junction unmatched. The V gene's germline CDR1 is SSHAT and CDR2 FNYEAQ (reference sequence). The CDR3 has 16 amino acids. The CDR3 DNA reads TGTGCCAGCAGCTCATACAGGGGGCAGGGCACCGGGGAGCTGTTTTTT. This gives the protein CASSSYRGQGTGELFF.